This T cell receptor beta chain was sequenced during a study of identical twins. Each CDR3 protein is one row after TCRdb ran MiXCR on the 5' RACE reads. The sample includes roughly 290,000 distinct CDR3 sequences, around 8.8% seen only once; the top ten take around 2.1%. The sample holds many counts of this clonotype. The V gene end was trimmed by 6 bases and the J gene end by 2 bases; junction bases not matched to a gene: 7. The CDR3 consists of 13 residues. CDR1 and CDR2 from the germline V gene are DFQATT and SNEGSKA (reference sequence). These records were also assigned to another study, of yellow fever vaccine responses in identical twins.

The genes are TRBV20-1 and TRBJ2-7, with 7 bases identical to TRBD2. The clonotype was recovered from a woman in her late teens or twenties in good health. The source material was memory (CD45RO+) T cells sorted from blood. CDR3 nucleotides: TGCAGTGCCATAAGCGGGGAACCCTACGAGCAGTACTTC. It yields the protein CSAISGEPYEQYF.